Shown below are 17 T cell receptor beta chains from a single sample sequenced in a study of T cells in Graves' hyperthyroidism and ophthalmopathy. TCR beta CDR3 region amplification was performed from RNA transcripts. The primer set for the first-round RT-PCR of the TCR CDR3 was HTBI. TCRdb re-derived calls from the multiplex PCR reads in MiXCR, one entry per CDR3 protein. The sample has around 440,000 distinct CDR3 sequences, 15% to 19% seen once. The sequenced sample consisted of blood. The receptors originated from a woman aged 18-30 years with Graves' hyperthyroidism.

This clonotype was counted at least ten times. The CDR3 here is CAVDRGTDTQYF. The CDR3 DNA reads TGTGCCGTCGACAGGGGCACAGATACGCAGTATTTT. The V and J genes are TRBV12-3 or TRBV12-4 and TRBJ2-3; 7 bases line up with TRBD1. V was clipped by 11 bases and J by 1 base; unmatched bases: 3. This CDR3 has 12 residues.

This clonotype was counted between two and nine times. V and J are TRBV4-1 and TRBJ2-7, with TRBD1 matching over 10 bases. Germline V CDR1 and CDR2: MGHRA, YSYEKL. Unmatched junction bases numbered 6, after V lost 5 bases and J lost 2 bases. The CDR3 totals 15 residues. The CDR3 loop is CASSATGTGAYEQYF. CDR3 DNA: TGCGCCAGCAGCGCAACCGGGACAGGGGCCTACGAGCAGTACTTC.

The gene calls are TRBV28 and TRBJ2-2; D may be TRBD1 or TRBD2 (5 bases each). There are 18 residues in the CDR3. Germline values: CDR1 MDHEN, CDR2 SYDVKM. Trimming removed 2 bases at V and 1 base at J, with 17 bases between. Here the CDR3 reads CASSLRTSRDENTGELFF. The CDR3 DNA sequence: TGTGCCAGCAGTTTACGTACCAGTCGGGACGAGAACACCGGGGAGCTGTTTTTT.

The chain joins TRBV3-1 to TRBJ2-5, with 10 positions matching TRBD2. V lost 4 bases, J lost 5 bases, and 7 bases stayed unmatched. Looked up from germline, CDR1 is LGHDT and CDR2 is YNNKEL (reference sequence). This CDR3 region has 15 residues. In DNA form, the CDR3 reads TGTGCCAGCAGCCCCAGAGCGGGGGGGGTTGAGACCCAGTACTTC. The encoded protein is CASSPRAGGVETQYF.

This clonotype was found many times. The chain carries TRBV20-1 and TRBJ1-5; a possible D gene is TRBD1 (6 bases). CDR1 and CDR2 (germline): DFQATT, SNEGSKA (reference sequence). V lost 5 bases, J lost 3 bases, and 11 bases lay in between. The CDR3 is made up of 13 amino acids. The CDR3 here is CSARGTINQPQHF. The CDR3 DNA is TGCAGTGCTCGTGGGACAATCAATCAGCCCCAGCATTTT.

The table lists this clonotype with many counts. An end of the junction differs from the germline gene, which may be a read error. The rearrangement links TRBV3-1 to TRBJ2-3, with 8 bases lining up with TRBD2. Germline V gene sequence: CDR1 LGHDT, CDR2 YNNKEL (reference sequence). CDR3 length: 15 amino acids. The CDR3 DNA sequence: TGTGTCAGCAGCCTTGGGACTAGTGGGGCAGATACGCAGTATTTT. This codes for CVSSLGTSGADTQYF.

This clonotype turned up a few times. The chain joins TRBV6-1 to TRBJ2-2, with 8 bases aligning to TRBD1. Germline V gene data show CDR1 as MNHNS and CDR2 as SASEGT. The junction had 5 bases not matched to a gene; V was cut back by 8 bases and J by 3 bases. This CDR3 contains 14 residues. DNA of the CDR3: TGTGCCAGCGGGCAGGGGGCCGACACCGGGGAGCTGTTTTTT. It yields the protein CASGQGADTGELFF.

In the case of this clonotype: A read error may explain this, as a much larger clone is one base away. V usage is TRBV19 and J usage is TRBJ1-2, with D maybe TRBD1 (6 bases). CDR1 is LNHDA, CDR2 SQIVND, per germline (reference sequence). The CDR3 totals 13 residues. Trimming cost V 9 bases and J 5 bases, with 16 bases left between them. CDR3 in amino acids: CASQGGVGYGYTF. The CDR3 nucleotides are TGTGCCAGCCAAGGGGGGGTTGGGTATGGCTACACCTTC. Complete variable domain (other parts from reference TRBV19 and TRBJ1-2): DGGITQSPKYLFRKEGQNVTLSCEQNLNHDAMYWYRQDPGQGLRLIYYSQIVNDFQKGDIAEGYSVSREKKESFPLTVTSAQKNPTAFYLCASQGGVGYGYTFGSGTRLTVV.

This clonotype was observed at least ten times. The chain links TRBV5-6 to TRBJ2-1; 8 bases agree with TRBD2. The CDR3 extends over 16 amino acids. V lost 4 bases, J lost 10 bases, and 16 bases stayed unmatched. CDR1 is SGHDT and CDR2 is YYEEEE in the germline V gene. CDR3 loop: CASSLPPIGGAREQFF. In nucleotides, the CDR3 is TGTGCCAGCAGCCTCCCCCCGATCGGGGGGGCCAGAGAGCAGTTCTTC.

The chain is built from TRBV4-1 and TRBJ1-6; D is unclear. This CDR3 is 12 amino acids long. The germline V gene has CDR1 MGHRA and CDR2 YSYEKL. V shed 3 bases and J shed 13 bases, with 10 bases lying between them. The DNA of the CDR3 is TGCGCCAGCAGCCATACCGGCCAGCCCCTCCACTTT. Protein sequence: CASSHTGQPLHF.

This clonotype was found many times. The genes are TRBV2 and TRBJ1-5, with TRBD1 as a possible D gene (6 bases). V lost 3 bases and J lost 7, with 13 bases in between. The CDR3 is 14 residues long. Germline loops: CDR1 SNHLY, CDR2 FYNNEI. The CDR3 DNA reads as TGTGCCAGCAGTGACCTGACAGGAGAACAGCCCCAGCATTTT. The encoded protein is CASSDLTGEQPQHF.

This clonotype was seen many times. The chain has TRBV9 and TRBJ1-1; D might be TRBD1 (6 bases). The CDR3 contains 17 residues. Germline V gene sequence: CDR1 SGDLS, CDR2 YYNGEE. Trimming took off 3 bases at V and 2 bases at J, with 20 bases between the two ends. CDR3 in amino acids: CASSAKLTGTPNTEAFF. The CDR3 DNA reads TGTGCCAGCAGCGCGAAGCTCACCGGGACACCTAACACTGAAGCTTTCTTT.

This clonotype was seen repeatedly, ten times or more. The chain has TRBV5-5 and TRBJ1-1, with D possibly matching TRBD1 (5 bases). In germline, CDR1 is SGHKS, CDR2 YYEKEE (reference sequence). The CDR3 sequence is 16 residues long. V lost 4 bases, J lost 2 bases, and 18 bases lay in between. The CDR3 DNA is TGTGCCAGCAGCCCCCGCGGAACCGGGACTAACACTGAAGCTTTCTTT. The encoded protein is CASSPRGTGTNTEAFF. The variable domain in full, with the rest retrieved from reference TRBV5-5 and TRBJ1-1, is DAGVTQSPTHLIKTRGQQVTLRCSPISGHKSVSWYQQVLGQGPQFIFQYYEKEERGRGNFPDRFSARQFPNYSSELNVNALLLGDSALYLCASSPRGTGTNTEAFFGQGTRLTVV.

This clonotype has at least ten counts. V is TRBV6-1 and J is TRBJ2-1; 7 bases agree with TRBD2. With V trimmed by 6 bases and J by 0 bases, 5 bases remained unmatched. The germline V gene encodes CDR1 MNHNS and CDR2 SASEGT. There are 15 residues in the CDR3. CDR3 loop: CASRIAGRSYNEQFF. The CDR3 region has the DNA TGTGCCAGCAGGATAGCGGGCCGCTCCTACAATGAGCAGTTCTTC.

This clonotype was seen at least ten times. The genes are TRBV12-5 and TRBJ1-2; 7 bases map to TRBD1. Germline CDR1 LGHNT, CDR2 FRNRAP. The V gene end was trimmed by 0 bases and the J gene end by 7 bases; junction bases not matched to a gene: 17. This CDR3 region has 18 residues. CDR3 in amino acids: CASGLVISSEGASGGYTF. In nucleotides, the CDR3 is TGTGCTAGTGGTTTGGTAATTTCGAGTGAGGGGGCGAGCGGTGGCTACACCTTC.

This clonotype was found many times. The genes are TRBV27 and TRBJ2-3; D is unresolved. CDR1 MNHEY and CDR2 SMNVEV come from the germline V gene (reference sequence). The CDR3 covers 13 residues. The V end was cut by 2 bases, the J end by 2 bases, with 5 bases between. In nucleotides, the CDR3 is TGTGCCAGCAGTTTACTCAACACAGATACGCAGTATTTT. Protein: CASSLLNTDTQYF.

The genes are TRBV30 and TRBJ2-1, with D perhaps matching TRBD2 (6 bases). The CDR3 is 14 amino acids. V was cut by 0 bases and J by 9 bases, with 15 bases left in between. Germline V gene sequence: CDR1 GTSNPN, CDR2 SVGIG (reference sequence). CDR3 region: CAWSVGASEGEQFF. The CDR3 DNA follows: TGTGCCTGGAGTGTTGGGGCTAGCGAGGGTGAGCAGTTCTTC. The full variable domain, its missing parts supplied by reference TRBV30 and TRBJ2-1, is SQTIHQWPATLVQPVGSPLSLECTVEGTSNPNLYWYRQAAGRGLQLLFYSVGIGQISSEVPQNLSASRPQDRQFILSSKKLLLSDSGFYLCAWSVGASEGEQFFGPGTRLTVL.